This T cell receptor (beta chain) emerged from a study of blood T cell repertoires in COVID-19. Assay used: immunoSEQ multiplex PCR; TCRdb lists only in-frame clones, some missing. In the table there are 30,000 to 40,000 clones, around nine tenths of which are singletons. The CDR3 loop spans 13 amino acids. The germline V and J ends were trimmed by 6 bases and 1 base, with 10 bases remaining between them. The source is a human donor with active COVID-19. The donor label of this sample is uncertain. The sequenced sample consisted of peripheral blood. This sequence joins TRBV12-3 or TRBV12-4 and TRBJ2-7, with a possible D match to TRBD1 (6 bases). In DNA, the CDR3 is TGTGCCAGCAGCCTACAGGGATCCTACGAGCAGTACTTC. Protein sequence: CASSLQGSYEQYF.